The 23 T cell receptor beta chains below come from one sample, sequenced in a study of response to subunit inactivated influenza vaccine. TCRdb ran MiXCR on the RT-PCR reads and lists one entry per CDR3 protein. The data contain around 760,000 distinct CDR3 sequences, around 14% of them seen just once; the ten biggest clones take up 6.5% to 8.5%. The specimen comprised PBMCs from blood, sampled around two weeks before vaccination. These TCRs come from a man aged 50 to 60 who received an inactivated influenza vaccine.

This clonotype was seen at least ten times. The rearrangement joins TRBV9 to TRBJ2-7; TRBD2 matches at 9 bases. Germline lookup yields CDR1 SGDLS and CDR2 YYNGEE. The trim removed 4 bases at V and 4 bases at J, leaving 6 bases unmatched. The CDR3 is 14 residues long. CDR3 sequence: CASSPGTSFYEQYF. Here the CDR3 DNA reads TGTGCCAGCAGCCCCGGGACTAGCTTTTACGAGCAGTACTTC.

The chain carries TRBV4-3 and TRBJ2-1, with a weak D call TRBD1 (5 bases). Per germline, CDR1 LGHNA and CDR2 YSLEER. V lost 5 bases to trimming and J lost 2 bases, with 13 bases between them. The length of the CDR3 is 15 residues. The DNA of the CDR3 is TGCGCCAGCAGCTCTGGGGCAGGACCCTACAATGAGCAGTTCTTC. Its protein product is CASSSGAGPYNEQFF.

This clonotype has just a few counts. The chain joins TRBV5-1 to TRBJ1-6; D is possibly TRBD1 (6 bases). This CDR3 has 15 residues. Germline assignment: CDR1 SGHRS and CDR2 YFSETQ. Trimming left V 4 bases short and J 7 bases short, with 15 bases between. The CDR3 DNA reads TGCGCCAGCAGCAGCCGGGGGCGGCGGAATTCACCCCTCCACTTT. Translating it yields CASSSRGRRNSPLHF.

The table lists this clonotype with a few counts. This chain joins TRBV6-2 or TRBV6-3 and TRBJ1-1, with D tentatively TRBD1 (6 bases). With 0 bases removed from V and 9 bases from J, the gap between germline ends came to 17 bases. This CDR3 comprises 15 residues. The germline gives CDR1 MNHEY, CDR2 SVGEGT. The CDR3 DNA reads as TGTGCCAGCAGTTACTCGACGGGTTGGGGGCCCAAAGCTTTCTTT. Its translation: CASSYSTGWGPKAFF.

V is TRBV7-2 and J is TRBJ2-1; D is unresolved. Germline lookup yields CDR1 SGHTA and CDR2 FQGNSA. Between the trimmed V and J ends, which lost 5 bases and 4 bases, there was a span of 9 bases. The CDR3 has 13 residues. CDR3 sequence reads: CASSRILYNEQFF. The DNA of the CDR3 is TGTGCCAGCAGCCGGATACTTTACAATGAGCAGTTCTTC. Complete variable domain (other parts from reference TRBV7-2 and TRBJ2-1): GAGVSQSPSNKVTEKGKDVELRCDPISGHTALYWYRQSLGQGLEFLIYFQGNSAPDKSGLPSDRFSAERTGGSVSTLTIQRTQQEDSAVYLCASSRILYNEQFFGPGTRLTVL.

The sample holds a few counts of this clonotype. The chain joins TRBV5-1 to TRBJ2-7, with D maybe TRBD1 (6 bases). Germline values: CDR1 SGHRS, CDR2 YFSETQ. V was clipped by 4 bases and J by 3 bases, with 26 bases between them. The CDR3 length is 18 residues. CDR3 sequence: CASSPQRWTRRTVYEQYF. The CDR3, as DNA: TGCGCCAGCAGCCCCCAGAGGTGGACGAGACGGACAGTCTACGAGCAGTACTTC.

This clonotype was seen repeatedly, ten times or more. The chain is built from TRBV14 and TRBJ2-5, with TRBD2 matching 10 bases. CDR1 is SGHDN and CDR2 is FVKESK in the germline V gene. V lost 1 base and J lost 1; bases outside the gene matches: 18. The CDR3 runs to 21 residues. The CDR3 loop reads CASSQAIGFLAGDGTQETQYF. The CDR3 DNA sequence: TGTGCCAGCAGCCAAGCGATCGGGTTTCTAGCGGGAGATGGGACCCAAGAGACCCAGTACTTC. Based on the CDR3 plus reference TRBV14 and TRBJ2-5, the full variable domain is EAGVTQFPSHSVIEKGQTVTLRCDPISGHDNLYWYRRVMGKEIKFLLHFVKESKQDESGMPNNRFLAERTGGTYSTLKVQPAELEDSGVYFCASSQAIGFLAGDGTQETQYFGPGTRLLVL.

The gene calls are TRBV5-1 and TRBJ2-2, with D perhaps TRBD2 (6 bases). Trimming took off 4 bases at V and 0 bases at J, with 16 bases between the two ends. The CDR3 covers 17 residues. Germline-derived CDR1 and CDR2 are SGHRS and YFSETQ. The CDR3 spells CASSPRLAAANTGELFF. The CDR3 DNA follows: TGCGCCAGCAGCCCTCGCTTAGCGGCGGCGAACACCGGGGAGCTGTTTTTT.

The genes are TRBV29-1 and TRBJ2-5; 10 bases agree with TRBD2. The CDR3 totals 16 residues. V shed 5 bases and J 9 bases; nucleotides not matched to a gene: 18. The germline V gene encodes CDR1 SQVTM and CDR2 ANQGSEA. The DNA for the CDR3 is TGCAGCGTTCCGGGGACTAGCGCGCTCCGGACTGTGGCCCAGTACTTC. Protein: CSVPGTSALRTVAQYF.

In its sample, this clonotype was seen many times. This chain uses TRBV29-1 with TRBJ2-5; the match to TRBD2 covers 7 bases. The V gene end was trimmed by 5 bases and the J gene end by 5 bases; junction bases not matched to a gene: 11. The CDR3 extends over 14 amino acids. CDR1 and CDR2 (germline): SQVTM, ANQGSEA. Here the CDR3 DNA reads TGCAGCGTTATGCCCAGCGGGGCGGGGGAGACCCAGTACTTC. This codes for CSVMPSGAGETQYF.

The table lists this clonotype with a few counts. V gene TRBV9 combines with J gene TRBJ1-1; 9 bases agree with TRBD1. The CDR3 has 15 amino acids. V lost 4 bases to trimming and J lost 3 bases; unmatched junction nucleotides: 7. Germline V CDR1 and CDR2: SGDLS, YYNGEE. The CDR3 DNA follows: TGTGCCAGCAGCCCAAGGGACAGGGCGGACACTGAAGCTTTCTTT. Its translation is CASSPRDRADTEAFF.

The chain has TRBV6-2 or TRBV6-3 and TRBJ2-4; TRBD1 matches at 9 bases. CDR1 MNHEY and CDR2 SVGEGT come from the germline V gene. V lost 2 bases and J lost 1; bases outside the gene matches: 9. The CDR3 loop spans 18 amino acids. The CDR3 sequence: CASSYGPGQGRAKNIQYF. In DNA, the CDR3 is TGTGCCAGCAGTTACGGGCCGGGACAGGGAAGGGCCAAAAACATTCAGTACTTC.

The table lists this clonotype with a few counts. The chain is built from TRBV12-3 or TRBV12-4 and TRBJ2-3; a possible D gene is TRBD2 (5 bases). CDR3 size: 14 residues. Trimming shortened V by 5 bases and J by 8 bases, and 17 bases separated the two germline ends. This chain's CDR3 is CASSEGLYRSTQYF. DNA of the CDR3: TGTGCCAGCAGTGAGGGATTATATAGGAGTACGCAGTATTTT.

Ten or more counts support this clonotype. The rearrangement links TRBV20-1 to TRBJ2-3; a weak D match, TRBD1 (5 bases). This CDR3 is built from 15 residues. The germline gives CDR1 DFQATT, CDR2 SNEGSKA (reference sequence). V was cut by 0 bases and J by 4 bases, with 14 bases left in between. CDR3 nucleotides: TGCAGTGCTAGAGATTTTCAGGGTGAGGCAGATACGCAGTATTTT. It yields the protein CSARDFQGEADTQYF.

This rearrangement joins TRBV6-1 to TRBJ2-7; D uncertain. The CDR3 covers 12 residues. Germline loops: CDR1 MNHNS, CDR2 SASEGT. V lost 0 bases to trimming and J lost 6 bases, with 6 bases between them. CDR3 nucleotides: TGTGCCAGCAGTGAAGCGCTCGCCGAGCAGTACTTC. Amino acids: CASSEALAEQYF.

The chain joins TRBV7-2 to TRBJ2-7; 8 nucleotides agree with TRBD1. CDR3 length equals 14 residues. Germline CDR1 reads SGHTA; CDR2 reads FQGNSA. V was pared by 1 base and J by 3 bases, with 2 bases of the junction left unmatched. The CDR3 sequence: CASSLETGVYEQYF. The CDR3 DNA follows: TGTGCCAGCAGCTTAGAGACAGGGGTCTACGAGCAGTACTTC.

V gene TRBV20-1 combines with J gene TRBJ2-7; D possibly corresponds to TRBD2 (6 bases). CDR1 is DFQATT, CDR2 SNEGSKA, per germline (reference sequence). The ends were cut back, 5 bases at V and 1 base at J, with 18 bases in the middle. CDR3 size: 15 residues. The CDR3 here is CSAGGQVWDSYEQYF. CDR3 DNA sequence: TGCAGTGCTGGAGGGCAGGTGTGGGATTCCTACGAGCAGTACTTC.

This clonotype was counted between two and nine times. This chain links TRBV7-9 with TRBJ2-5; D gene ambiguous. Germline V gives CDR1 SEHNR, CDR2 FQNEAQ (reference sequence). CDR3 length equals 14 residues. V gave up 1 base and J gave up 5 bases, with 11 bases separating them. The CDR3 DNA reads TGTGCCAGCAGCTTAGTTCTGGGGTATGAGACCCAGTACTTC. This sequence encodes CASSLVLGYETQYF. The complete variable domain, with remaining parts taken from reference TRBV7-9 and TRBJ2-5, reads DTGVSQNPRHKITKRGQNVTFRCDPISEHNRLYWYRQTLGQGPEFLTYFQNEAQLEKSRLLSDRFSAERPKGSFSTLEIQRTEQGDSAMYLCASSLVLGYETQYFGPGTRLLVL.

The gene calls are TRBV2 and TRBJ2-1, with D possibly TRBD1 on 6 matching bases. Trimming pared 6 bases from V and 2 bases from J, leaving 11 bases between. This CDR3 has 14 amino acids. Germline V gives CDR1 SNHLY, CDR2 FYNNEI. CDR3 region: CASRLGGAYNEQFF. The CDR3 DNA sequence: TGTGCCAGCAGGTTAGGGGGTGCCTACAATGAGCAGTTCTTC.

The chain has TRBV7-3 and TRBJ2-5, with a weak D call TRBD2 (5 bases). Between the trimmed V and J ends, which lost 0 bases and 5 bases, there was a span of 13 bases. CDR1 is SGHTA, CDR2 FQGTGA, per germline. The CDR3 is made up of 15 amino acids. The chain's CDR3 is CASSLTERTGETQYF. The CDR3 DNA reads TGTGCCAGCAGCTTAACGGAAAGGACTGGGGAGACCCAGTACTTC.

The chain combines TRBV9 with TRBJ1-2; D not resolved. The length of the CDR3 is 12 residues. CDR1 is SGDLS, CDR2 YYNGEE, per germline. V was shortened by 3 bases and J by 4 bases, with 7 bases between the two germline ends. The CDR3 sequence: CASSAGGYGYTF. The CDR3 nucleotides read TGTGCCAGCAGCGCGGGTGGCTATGGCTACACCTTC.

The chain combines TRBV10-3 with TRBJ2-4; D is possibly TRBD2 (6 bases). The CDR3 contains 13 residues. Germline values: CDR1 ENHRY, CDR2 SYGVKD. V was pared by 4 bases and J by 7 bases, with 11 bases between. The CDR3 DNA is TGTGCCATCAGTGCCGGGACTGAGAACATTCAGTACTTC. Protein sequence: CAISAGTENIQYF.

The chain links TRBV6-2 or TRBV6-3 to TRBJ2-1; 14 positions match TRBD2. Per germline, CDR1 MNHEY and CDR2 SVGEGT. The CDR3 loop spans 18 amino acids. Losses at the gene ends were 6 bases for V and 6 bases for J; bases not matched to a gene: 13. The CDR3 spells CASSKGLAGEGDRNEQFF. CDR3 DNA sequence: TGTGCCAGCAGCAAGGGACTAGCGGGAGAAGGGGATCGCAATGAGCAGTTCTTC.